The entry that follows covers one T cell receptor beta chain sequence. No antigen is known for it. Prevalent HPV16 infections were excluded; only incident single HPV16 infections included. This record belongs to a study of T cells in women clearing cervical HPV infection. Study results and limitations: CIN3+ cases had significantly higher TCR richness than controls; evenness did not differ. Richness plus V gene abundances separated cases from controls with AUC about 0.83.

Produced via immunoSEQ multiplex PCR; TCRdb's table is partial and in-frame only. In total, the table holds around 35,000 clones. This sequence originates from a woman aged 18-70 years with a cervical HPV16 infection that either progressed to CIN3+ or cleared (not recorded which). The specimen was blood buffy coat.

Incomplete CDR3 DNA: TGTGCCAGCAGCTTAGATCTAGAGACC. Translated: CASSLDLET. The entire CDR3 sequence reads CASSLDLETQYF. This chain joins TRBV7-9 and TRBJ2-5; D gene uncertain. The read finishes 3 residues shy of the CDR3 end, and the germline J gene is used to complete it. From germline, CDR1 is SEHNR and CDR2 FQNEAQ (reference sequence). The V and J ends lost 1 base and 4 bases respectively, with 4 bases between them. The CDR3 loop spans 12 amino acids.